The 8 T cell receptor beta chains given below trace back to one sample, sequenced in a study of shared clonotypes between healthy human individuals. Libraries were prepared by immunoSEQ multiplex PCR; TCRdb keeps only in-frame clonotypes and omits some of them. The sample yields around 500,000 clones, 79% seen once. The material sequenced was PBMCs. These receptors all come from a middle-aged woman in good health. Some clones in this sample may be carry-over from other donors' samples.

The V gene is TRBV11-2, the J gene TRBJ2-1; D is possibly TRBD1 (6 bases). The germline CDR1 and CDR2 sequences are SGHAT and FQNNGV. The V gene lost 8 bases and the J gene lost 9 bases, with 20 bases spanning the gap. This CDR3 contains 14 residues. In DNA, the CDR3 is TGTGCCAGCCTGGGCCTTGGGGGCTGGGGTGAGCAGTTCTTC. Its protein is CASLGLGGWGEQFF.

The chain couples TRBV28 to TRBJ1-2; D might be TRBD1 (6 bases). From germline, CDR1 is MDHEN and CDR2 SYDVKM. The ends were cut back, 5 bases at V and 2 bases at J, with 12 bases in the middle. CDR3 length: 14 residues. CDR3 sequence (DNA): TGTGCCAGCAGTGACAGGTCTCTGAACTATGGCTACACCTTC. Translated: CASSDRSLNYGYTF.

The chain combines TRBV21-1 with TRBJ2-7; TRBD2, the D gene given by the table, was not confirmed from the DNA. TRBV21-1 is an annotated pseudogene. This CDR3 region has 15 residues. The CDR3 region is CASSKFVAGGCEQYF. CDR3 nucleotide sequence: TGTGCCAGCAGCAAATTCGTAGCGGGAGGTTGCGAGCAGTACTTC.

In DNA, the CDR3 is TGTGCCAGCTCCCTCGGGACAGGGAATGGCTACACCTTC. Its translation is CASSLGTGNGYTF. The chain joins TRBV18 to TRBJ1-2; 9 bases align to TRBD1. Germline values: CDR1 KGHSH, CDR2 LQKENI. This CDR3 region has 13 residues. Trimming at V came to 6 bases and at J to 6 bases, leaving 5 bases not matched to a gene.

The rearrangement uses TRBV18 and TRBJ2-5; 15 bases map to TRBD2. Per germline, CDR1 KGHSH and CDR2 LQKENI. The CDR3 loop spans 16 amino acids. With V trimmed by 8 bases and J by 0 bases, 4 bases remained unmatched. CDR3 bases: TGTGCCAGCGGTGGACTAGCGGGAGGGTACCAAGAGACCCAGTACTTC. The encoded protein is CASGGLAGGYQETQYF.

CDR3 amino acids: CASSPKTGAVRNEQFF. CDR3 bases: TGTGCCAGCAGCCCAAAGACGGGTGCAGTCCGGAATGAGCAGTTCTTC. The rearrangement links TRBV21-1 to TRBJ2-1; the DNA was not used to check the table's D call, TRBD2. TRBV21-1 counts as a pseudogene. The CDR3 contains 16 residues.

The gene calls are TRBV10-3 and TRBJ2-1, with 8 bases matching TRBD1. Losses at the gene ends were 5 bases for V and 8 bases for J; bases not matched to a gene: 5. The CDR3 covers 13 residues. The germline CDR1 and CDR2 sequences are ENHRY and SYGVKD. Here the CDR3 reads CAISLTGAHEQFF. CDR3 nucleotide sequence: TGTGCCATCAGTTTGACAGGGGCGCATGAGCAGTTCTTC.

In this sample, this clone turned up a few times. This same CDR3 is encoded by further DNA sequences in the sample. The CDR3 DNA reads as TGTGCCAGCAGTTACTCTCGGGCAGAAAAGAACACTGAAGCTTTCTTT. It codes for CASSYSRAEKNTEAFF. The chain couples TRBV6-6 to TRBJ1-1; no definite D call. Germline values: CDR1 MNHNY, CDR2 SVGAGI (reference sequence). This CDR3 is built from 16 residues. V lost 0 bases and J 1 base, leaving 12 bases between the germline ends.